Below are 32 T cell receptor beta chains sequenced from a single sample in a study of response to subunit inactivated influenza vaccine. TCRdb analysed the RT-PCR reads with MiXCR anew, one entry per CDR3 protein. Of about 530,000 distinct CDR3 sequences in the sample, 10% to 15% are singletons; the top ten hold roughly a tenth. The sample in question was PBMCs from blood, obtained on the day of vaccination. Receptor source: a man in his fifties or sixties who received an inactivated influenza vaccine.

As regards this clonotype: This clone may be a read error of a much larger clone one base away. The chain has TRBV7-9 and TRBJ2-1; 12 positions agree with TRBD2. The CDR3 length is 15 residues. Germline CDR1 reads SEHNR; CDR2 reads FQNEAQ (reference sequence). The CDR3 DNA follows: TGTGCCAGCAGCCGGACTAGCGGGATCTACAAAGAGCAGTTCTTC. Translated: CASSRTSGIYKEQFF.

The chain joins TRBV3-1 to TRBJ2-5, with D hard to call. The CDR3 has 14 amino acids. Germline CDR1 LGHDT, CDR2 YNNKEL (reference sequence). Between the trimmed V and J ends, which lost 5 bases and 2 bases, there was a span of 12 bases. CDR3 sequence reads: CASSKGWGQETQYF. The CDR3 region has the DNA TGTGCCAGCAGCAAAGGTTGGGGACAAGAGACCCAGTACTTC.

The gene calls are TRBV7-9 and TRBJ2-3, with D unclear. CDR3 length: 12 residues. Trimming shortened V by 7 bases and J by 3 bases, and 8 bases separated the two germline ends. Germline V gene data show CDR1 as SEHNR and CDR2 as FQNEAQ (reference sequence). CDR3 region: CASTPWTDTQYF. For the CDR3, the DNA is TGTGCCAGCACCCCCTGGACAGATACGCAGTATTTT.

The genes are TRBV29-1 and TRBJ2-2; D tentatively fits TRBD1 or TRBD2 (5 bases each). V lost 4 bases, J lost 1 base, and 10 bases lay in between. The CDR3 loop spans 14 amino acids. CDR1 SQVTM and CDR2 ANQGSEA come from the germline V gene. The CDR3 nucleotides are TGCAGCGTTGCTGGGACCGAGAACACCGGGGAGCTGTTTTTT. It codes for CSVAGTENTGELFF.

This clonotype has a count of ten or more. CDR3 bases: TGTGCCAGCAGGGGGACTAGTCACGAGCAGTTCTTC. Protein: CASRGTSHEQFF. This chain joins TRBV12-3 or TRBV12-4 and TRBJ2-1, with 8 bases lining up with TRBD2. This CDR3 comprises 12 residues. Trimming at V came to 6 bases and at J to 10 bases, leaving 5 bases not matched to a gene.

This clonotype was seen a handful of times. The germline gene is not matched at one end of the junction; a read error may be the cause. V gene TRBV5-1 combines with J gene TRBJ2-2; maybe TRBD1 (5 bases). Germline V gene data show CDR1 as SGHRS and CDR2 as YFSETQ. This CDR3 has 14 residues. CDR3 amino acids: CASSPDMNAGELFF. CDR3 sequence (DNA): TGCGCCAGCAGCCCGGACATGAACGCCGGGGAGCTGTTTTTT.

This chain links TRBV21-1 with TRBJ2-5; TRBD2, the table's D call, lacks a check against the DNA. TRBV21-1 is designated a pseudogene. The CDR3 sequence is 16 residues long. CDR3 DNA: TGTGCCAGCAGCAAAGGAAAAGGGCCCACCCAAGAGACCCAGTACTTC. Translating gives CASSKGKGPTQETQYF.

The V gene is TRBV3-1, the J gene TRBJ1-2; 7 positions match TRBD1. The V and J ends lost 4 bases and 13 bases, in that order; junction bases with no gene match: 9. Germline assignment: CDR1 LGHDT and CDR2 YNNKEL (reference sequence). This CDR3 spans 12 amino acids. The DNA of the CDR3 is TGTGCCAGCAGCCCCGAAAGGGGGCTGCTCACCTTC. It yields the protein CASSPERGLLTF. Variable domain in full (rest from reference TRBV3-1 and TRBJ1-2): DTAVSQTPKYLVTQMGNDKSIKCEQNLGHDTMYWYKQDSKKFLKIMFSYNNKELIINETVPNRFSPKSPDKAHLNLHINSLELGDSAVYFCASSPERGLLTFGSGTRLTVV.

The genes are TRBV20-1 and TRBJ2-7, with D tentatively TRBD1 or TRBD2 (5 bases each). CDR1 and CDR2 from the germline V gene are DFQATT and SNEGSKA (reference sequence). CDR3 length: 14 residues. V was cut by 6 bases and J by 0 bases, with 15 bases left in between. The DNA for the CDR3 is TGCAGTGCCCGCCGGGACGGCATCTCCTACGAGCAGTACTTC. Residues: CSARRDGISYEQYF.

This clonotype occurred a few times. This chain connects TRBV10-2 to TRBJ2-7; D remains unclear. The V gene lost 3 bases and the J gene lost 3 bases, with 12 bases spanning the gap. The germline gives CDR1 WSHSY, CDR2 SAAADI. CDR3 length: 14 residues. The CDR3 protein is CASSDLGRRYEQYF. The DNA of the CDR3 is TGCGCCAGCAGTGACTTAGGACGGCGCTACGAGCAGTACTTC.

This sequence joins TRBV15 and TRBJ2-3; D might be TRBD1 (6 bases). Trimming cost V 0 bases and J 6 bases, with 7 bases left between them. Germline-derived CDR1 and CDR2 are LNHNV and YYDKDF (reference sequence). This CDR3 contains 13 residues. As DNA, the CDR3 is TGTGCCACCAGCAGAGATCAGGGGGATACGCAGTATTTT. Amino acids: CATSRDQGDTQYF.

The genes are TRBV7-8 and TRBJ2-2; 7 bases agree with TRBD1. The length of the CDR3 is 16 residues. J lost 4 bases, V lost 2 bases, and 7 bases had no gene match. From germline, CDR1 is SGHVS and CDR2 FQNEAQ. The CDR3 protein is CASSLFPGGSTGELFF. DNA for the CDR3: TGTGCCAGCAGCTTATTTCCAGGGGGAAGCACCGGGGAGCTGTTTTTT.

The CDR3 is CASSPAGGWGETQYF. In DNA form, the CDR3 reads TGTGCCAGCAGTCCTGCAGGGGGTTGGGGAGAGACCCAGTACTTC. This sequence joins TRBV12-3 or TRBV12-4 and TRBJ2-5; 7 bases line up with TRBD1. The CDR3 is 15 residues long. The V segment lost 5 bases and the J segment 4 bases; nucleotides outside the gene matches: 10.

In its sample, this clonotype was seen a few times. This chain uses TRBV11-2 with TRBJ2-1; either TRBD1 or TRBD2 may fit D (6 bases each). CDR3 length: 15 amino acids. In germline, CDR1 is SGHAT, CDR2 FQNNGV. Trimming removed 5 bases from V and 0 bases from J, with 11 bases in between. The CDR3 bases are TGTGCCAGCAGCAAACGGGGGCTCTCCTACAATGAGCAGTTCTTC. Amino acid sequence: CASSKRGLSYNEQFF.

In this sample, this clonotype turned up a few times. The chain uses TRBV5-1 and TRBJ1-5; D is undetermined. This CDR3 is built from 17 residues. Trimming removed 2 bases at V and 0 bases at J, with 15 bases between. The germline V gene encodes CDR1 SGHRS and CDR2 YFSETQ. The CDR3 DNA reads as TGCGCCAGCAGCTTTCGCCCCTCCAGCGATAGCAATCAGCCCCAGCATTTT. Protein product: CASSFRPSSDSNQPQHF.

This clonotype was counted a few times. The chain joins TRBV9 to TRBJ2-1; weak D call: TRBD1 (6 bases). Trimming took 3 bases from V and 9 from J, leaving 13 bases between them. The V gene's germline CDR1 is SGDLS and CDR2 YYNGEE. The CDR3 is 13 residues long. The CDR3 sequence is CASSAQQGSEQFF. CDR3 coding DNA: TGTGCCAGCAGCGCCCAACAGGGTTCTGAGCAGTTCTTC.

This clonotype was picked up a small number of times. The chain has TRBV7-2 and TRBJ2-1, with no clear D. V shed 1 base and J shed 2 bases, with 6 bases lying between them. The germline V gene has CDR1 SGHTA and CDR2 FQGNSA. The CDR3 has 14 residues. In DNA, the CDR3 is TGTGCCAGCAGCTTAGAAGTTACCTACAATGAGCAGTTCTTC. It specifies CASSLEVTYNEQFF.

There are a few counts of this clonotype. This chain links TRBV29-1 with TRBJ2-5, with D possibly matching TRBD2 (6 bases). Trimming stripped 4 bases from V and 4 bases from J, with 16 bases between. Germline-derived CDR1 and CDR2 are SQVTM and ANQGSEA. The CDR3 contains 14 residues. In DNA, the CDR3 is TGCAGCGTTGTACCGGCGGGAAGGCGAGAGACCCAGTACTTC. Its protein product is CSVVPAGRRETQYF.

This clonotype was observed a few times. The chain has TRBV5-1 and TRBJ2-7; 7 nucleotides agree with TRBD1. The V and J ends lost 0 bases and 3 bases, in that order; junction bases with no gene match: 9. In germline, CDR1 is SGHRS, CDR2 YFSETQ. CDR3 length: 16 amino acids. DNA for the CDR3: TGCGCCAGCAGCTTGGCGTCGGGGACAGCCGTCTACGAGCAGTACTTC. It codes for CASSLASGTAVYEQYF.

This clonotype was seen only a few times. The chain carries TRBV12-3 or TRBV12-4 and TRBJ1-6, with D possibly matching TRBD1 (6 bases). The CDR3 is 13 residues long. Trimming removed 1 base at V and 13 bases at J, with 11 bases between. CDR3 residues: CASSLGGLAPLHF. The CDR3 DNA sequence: TGTGCCAGCAGTTTAGGGGGGCTAGCGCCCCTCCACTTT.

CDR3 sequence: CAWSGGGPGELFF. CDR3 nucleotides: TGTGCCTGGAGCGGCGGTGGGCCCGGGGAGCTGTTTTTT. This chain uses TRBV30 with TRBJ2-2, with unresolved D. The germline CDR1 and CDR2 sequences are GTSNPN and SVGIG (reference sequence). With 3 bases removed from V and 6 bases from J, the gap between germline ends came to 11 bases. The CDR3 extends over 13 amino acids. The entire variable domain, with the rest obtained from reference TRBV30 and TRBJ2-2, is as follows: SQTIHQWPATLVQPVGSPLSLECTVEGTSNPNLYWYRQAAGRGLQLLFYSVGIGQISSEVPQNLSASRPQDRQFILSSKKLLLSDSGFYLCAWSGGGPGELFFGEGSRLTVL.

There are many counts of this clonotype. The CDR3 nucleotides read TGTGCCAGCAGCCAAACAGGGGGCTACGAGCAGTACTTC. It encodes CASSQTGGYEQYF. The V call is TRBV7-6, the J call TRBJ2-7; TRBD1 agrees at 8 bases. V shed 5 bases, J shed 3 bases, and the junction held 3 bases outside the gene matches. Germline V gene lookup returns CDR1 SGHVS and CDR2 FNYEAQ. The CDR3 consists of 13 residues. Using reference TRBV7-6 and TRBJ2-7 for the parts outside the CDR3, the full variable domain is GAGVSQSPRYKVTKRGQDVALRCDPISGHVSLYWYRQALGQGPEFLTYFNYEAQQDKSGLPNDRFSAERPEGSISTLTIQRTEQRDSAMYRCASSQTGGYEQYFGPGTRLTVT.

The rearrangement uses TRBV4-3 and TRBJ2-1; D gene ambiguous. CDR3 length: 16 residues. CDR1 is LGHNA and CDR2 is YSLEER in the germline V gene. Trimming pared 4 bases from V and 2 bases from J, leaving 15 bases between. The CDR3 here is CASSPNLGGPYNEQFF. In DNA form, the CDR3 reads TGCGCCAGCAGCCCCAACTTAGGTGGCCCCTACAATGAGCAGTTCTTC.

This clonotype was seen many times. The chain is built from TRBV7-9 and TRBJ2-1, with D perhaps TRBD2 (5 bases). V dropped 0 bases and J dropped 6 bases, with 9 bases sitting between them. The CDR3 is 14 residues long. Germline CDR1 reads SEHNR; CDR2 reads FQNEAQ (reference sequence). CDR3 nucleotides: TGTGCCAGCAGCTTAGCTGGACGGGGCAATGAGCAGTTCTTC. This codes for CASSLAGRGNEQFF.

The chain links TRBV27 to TRBJ2-2; D possibly matches TRBD1 or TRBD2 (5 bases each). The CDR3 consists of 15 residues. Germline lookup yields CDR1 MNHEY and CDR2 SMNVEV (reference sequence). The ends were cut back, 6 bases at V and 0 bases at J, with 11 bases in the middle. The CDR3 DNA is TGTGCCAGCAGGCACGGGACGTCGAACACCGGGGAGCTGTTTTTT. It specifies CASRHGTSNTGELFF.

This rearrangement joins TRBV9 to TRBJ2-1, with D uncertain. The V gene lost 1 base and the J gene lost 1 base, with 12 bases spanning the gap. The germline CDR1 and CDR2 sequences are SGDLS and YYNGEE. This CDR3 comprises 16 residues. DNA for the CDR3: TGTGCCAGCAGCGTAATTGGGGTTGGGTCCTACAATGAGCAGTTCTTC. Amino acid sequence: CASSVIGVGSYNEQFF.

V usage is TRBV21-1 and J usage is TRBJ2-3; the DNA was not used to check the table's D call, TRBD2. TRBV21-1 is described as a pseudogene. The CDR3 contains 19 residues. CDR3 protein: CASSKIGLAGGPSADTQYF. As DNA, the CDR3 is TGTGCCAGCAGCAAAATCGGGCTAGCGGGGGGGCCTAGCGCAGATACGCAGTATTTT.

This clonotype was seen a few times. V is TRBV10-3 and J is TRBJ2-6; TRBD1 aligns across 9 bases. V trimming: 9 bases; J trimming: 2 bases; junction bases outside the gene matches: 8. The CDR3 is 16 residues long. Germline values: CDR1 ENHRY, CDR2 SYGVKD. The CDR3 DNA is TGTGCCATACGACAGGGGGAGACCCCTGGGGCCAACGTCCTGACTTTC. It is translated as CAIRQGETPGANVLTF.

This clonotype has only a few counts. The chain combines TRBV20-1 with TRBJ2-2; TRBD2 agrees at 8 bases. Germline CDR1 and CDR2: DFQATT and SNEGSKA (reference sequence). Trimming removed 3 bases from V and 6 bases from J; junction bases left unmatched: 9. The CDR3 consists of 15 residues. In DNA form, the CDR3 reads TGCAGTGCTAGTAGGCGCGGGAGGCCCCCCGGGGAGCTGTTTTTT. Amino acids: CSASRRGRPPGELFF.

V and J are TRBV6-5 and TRBJ1-1; D is perhaps TRBD1 (6 bases). Per the germline V gene, CDR1 is MNHEY and CDR2 is SVGAGI. The CDR3 has 15 amino acids. Trimming removed 7 bases at V and 1 base at J, with 16 bases between. The CDR3 sequence: CASNSQRGANTEAFF. The CDR3 DNA sequence: TGTGCCAGCAATTCCCAAAGGGGGGCGAACACTGAAGCTTTCTTT.

This clonotype came up many times. The chain joins TRBV4-2 to TRBJ1-2; 9 bases agree with TRBD1. The germline CDR1 and CDR2 sequences are LGHNA and YNFKEQ. V was pared by 0 bases and J by 4 bases, with 3 bases of the junction left unmatched. This CDR3 has 15 amino acids. CDR3: CASSQETGGPYGYTF. The CDR3, as DNA: TGTGCCAGCAGCCAAGAAACAGGGGGCCCCTATGGCTACACCTTC.

The chain carries TRBV7-9 and TRBJ2-2, with a weak D call TRBD2 (6 bases). Trimming removed 8 bases from V and 1 base from J, with 14 bases in between. CDR1 is SEHNR and CDR2 is FQNEAQ in the germline V gene (reference sequence). This CDR3 comprises 15 residues. This CDR3 is CASVLAGQNTGELFF. Here the CDR3 DNA reads TGTGCCAGCGTCCTTGCGGGGCAGAACACCGGGGAGCTGTTTTTT. The whole variable domain, remainder taken from reference TRBV7-9 and TRBJ2-2, is DTGVSQNPRHKITKRGQNVTFRCDPISEHNRLYWYRQTLGQGPEFLTYFQNEAQLEKSRLLSDRFSAERPKGSFSTLEIQRTEQGDSAMYLCASVLAGQNTGELFFGEGSRLTVL.